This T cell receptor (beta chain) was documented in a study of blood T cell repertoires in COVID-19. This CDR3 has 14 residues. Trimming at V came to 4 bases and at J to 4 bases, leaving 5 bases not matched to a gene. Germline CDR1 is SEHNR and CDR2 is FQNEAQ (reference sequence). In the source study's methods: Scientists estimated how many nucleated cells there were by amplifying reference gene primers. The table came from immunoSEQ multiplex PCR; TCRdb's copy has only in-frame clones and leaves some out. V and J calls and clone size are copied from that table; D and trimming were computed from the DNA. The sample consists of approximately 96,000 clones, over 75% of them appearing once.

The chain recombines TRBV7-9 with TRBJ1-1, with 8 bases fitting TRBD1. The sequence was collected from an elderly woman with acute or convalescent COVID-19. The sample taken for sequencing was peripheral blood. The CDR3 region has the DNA TGTGCCAGCAGCTCACAGGGGGTCGGCACTGAAGCTTTCTTT. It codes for CASSSQGVGTEAFF.